Listed here are 14 T cell receptor beta chains from one sample, sequenced in a study of T cell responses to AZD1222 COVID-19 vaccine listed by TCRdb under 2021. In the paper's terms, the time point label means: about 28 days (+/-7) after the second vaccine dose. The library was built by means of the immunoSEQ multiplex PCR assay. As stored in TCRdb, this immuneACCESS dataset retains in-frame rearrangements with V and J assigned. A fraction of the clones does not appear; measured against another copy, unresolved V genes explain less than half of the discrepancy, and the remainder lacks a known reason. Counted in this sample were 150,000 to 200,000 clones; just over 90% of them appeared once. 1% to 1.4% of the sample rests with the top ten. The specimen was peripheral blood, collected 28 days after the second AZD1222 dose. Receptor source: an adult who received the AZD1222 COVID-19 vaccine.

The rearrangement links TRBV6-5 to TRBJ2-1, with D perhaps matching TRBD2 (5 bases). V gave up 5 bases and J gave up 4 bases, with 12 bases separating them. Germline values: CDR1 MNHEY, CDR2 SVGAGI. This CDR3 has 14 amino acids. CDR3 in amino acids: CASSQTREYNEQFF. In DNA, the CDR3 is TGTGCCAGCAGTCAGACCCGGGAATACAATGAGCAGTTCTTC.

The rearrangement joins TRBV3-1 (or the pseudogene TRBV3-2) to TRBJ2-7, with 9 bases aligning to TRBD2. The J segment lost 7 bases and the V segment lost 4 bases, leaving 8 bases of the junction unmatched. Germline loops: CDR1 LGHDT, CDR2 YNNKEL (reference sequence). The CDR3 length is 14 residues. The CDR3 region is CASSRASGAGEQYF. The CDR3 region has the DNA TGTGCCAGCAGCCGTGCTAGCGGGGCCGGGGAGCAGTACTTC.

The chain links TRBV5-1 to TRBJ2-1; 10 bases fit TRBD2. The CDR3 sequence is 15 residues long. Looked up from germline, CDR1 is SGHRS and CDR2 is YFSETQ. V gave up 1 base and J gave up 5 bases; unmatched junction bases: 3. For the CDR3, the DNA is TGCGCCAGCAGCTTGTTAGCGGGGGGCAACAATGAGCAGTTCTTC. Translation: CASSLLAGGNNEQFF.

This chain uses TRBV6-1 with TRBJ1-2, with D perhaps TRBD1 (6 bases). Germline lookup yields CDR1 MNHNS and CDR2 SASEGT. V was clipped by 3 bases and J by 4 bases, with 15 bases between them. CDR3 length equals 15 residues. The CDR3 DNA reads TGTGCCAGCAGTGACCTACCCGGGACAAGCTATGGCTACACCTTC. Protein product: CASSDLPGTSYGYTF.

The genes are TRBV5-5 and TRBJ1-5; D remains unclear. V lost 0 bases and J lost 0, with 4 bases in between. CDR1 and CDR2 (germline): SGHKS, YYEKEE (reference sequence). The CDR3 is 14 amino acids. The CDR3 bases are TGTGCCAGCAGCTTGGGACATAGCAATCAGCCCCAGCATTTT. Amino acids: CASSLGHSNQPQHF.

The chain carries TRBV19 and TRBJ1-2; D is undetermined. The V and J ends lost 3 bases and 7 bases respectively, with 12 bases between them. The germline V gene encodes CDR1 LNHDA and CDR2 SQIVND (reference sequence). This CDR3 contains 13 residues. The CDR3 spells CASSMGVSGGYTF. The CDR3 DNA follows: TGTGCCAGTAGTATGGGCGTTTCTGGTGGCTACACCTTC.

As regards this clone: Distinct nucleotide sequences in the sample also encode this CDR3. The chain links TRBV7-2 to TRBJ2-1; either TRBD1 or TRBD2 may supply D (5 bases each). The germline gives CDR1 SGHTA, CDR2 FQGNSA. The CDR3 runs to 16 residues. Trimming stripped 1 base from V and 1 base from J, with 11 bases between. The DNA of the CDR3 is TGTGCCAGCAGCTTAGGGGGACCGAGGTCCTACAATGAGCAGTTCTTC. Its translation: CASSLGGPRSYNEQFF. Variable domain in full (rest from reference TRBV7-2 and TRBJ2-1): GAGVSQSPSNKVTEKGKDVELRCDPISGHTALYWYRQSLGQGLEFLIYFQGNSAPDKSGLPSDRFSAERTGGSVSTLTIQRTQQEDSAVYLCASSLGGPRSYNEQFFGPGTRLTVL.

The V and J genes are TRBV3-1 (or the pseudogene TRBV3-2) and TRBJ1-1, with D maybe TRBD1 (6 bases). The V gene lost 4 bases and the J gene lost 3 bases, with 15 bases spanning the gap. The germline V gene encodes CDR1 LGHDT and CDR2 YNNKEL (reference sequence). CDR3 length equals 15 residues. The CDR3 loop is CASSLRGGLDTEAFF. The DNA of the CDR3 is TGTGCCAGCAGCCTAAGGGGGGGACTAGACACTGAAGCTTTCTTT.

The chain links TRBV5-1 to TRBJ1-6; maybe TRBD1 (5 bases). CDR1 and CDR2 (germline): SGHRS, YFSETQ. V was trimmed by 5 bases and J by 10 bases, leaving 13 bases between them. This CDR3 has 13 amino acids. This CDR3 reads CASRSGTDSPLHF. The CDR3 nucleotides are TGCGCCAGCAGGTCGGGGACGGACTCACCCCTCCACTTT.

V is TRBV29-1 and J is TRBJ1-5; D unclear. Per germline, CDR1 SQVTM and CDR2 ANQGSEA. The CDR3 extends over 13 amino acids. Trimming took off 7 bases at V and 1 base at J, with 11 bases between the two ends. The CDR3, as DNA: TGCAGCGCCGGATGCCGGAGCAATCAGCCCCAGCATTTT. Its protein is CSAGCRSNQPQHF.

In this sample, this clone turned up a few times. The chain carries TRBV4-1 and TRBJ1-1; D perhaps matches TRBD1 (5 bases). This CDR3 region has 18 residues. Germline V gene data show CDR1 as MGHRA and CDR2 as YSYEKL. Trimming left V 3 bases short and J 0 bases short, with 20 bases between. The CDR3 is CASSQDPGTEYLNTEAFF. The CDR3 DNA is TGCGCCAGCAGCCAGGACCCCGGGACGGAGTACCTGAACACTGAAGCTTTCTTT.

The chain links TRBV19 to TRBJ2-5, with 10 bases lining up with TRBD1. The CDR3 sequence is 15 residues long. Germline-derived CDR1 and CDR2 are LNHDA and SQIVND (reference sequence). V shed 8 bases, J shed 2 bases, and the junction held 8 bases outside the gene matches. The CDR3 DNA follows: TGTGCCAGTCGCGACAGGGGGCGCGTTCAAGAGACCCAGTACTTC. Translating gives CASRDRGRVQETQYF.

The chain recombines TRBV18 with TRBJ1-3, with 7 positions matching TRBD1. Germline lookup yields CDR1 KGHSH and CDR2 LQKENI. The CDR3 covers 16 residues. With V trimmed by 3 bases and J by 7 bases, 12 bases remained unmatched. The CDR3 nucleotides are TGTGCCAGCTCACCTTTCGACAGGGTCAATAGGAACACCATATATTTT. This translates into CASSPFDRVNRNTIYF.

This rearrangement joins TRBV15 to TRBJ2-2, with 7 bases aligning to TRBD1. J gave up 4 bases and V 0 bases, and 8 bases lay outside the gene matches. Germline V gives CDR1 LNHNV, CDR2 YYDKDF (reference sequence). The length of the CDR3 is 17 residues. The CDR3 DNA is TGTGCCACCAGCAGAGATCTCGGAAGGGGGCTCACCGGGGAGCTGTTTTTT. This encodes CATSRDLGRGLTGELFF.